Each of the 10 T cell receptor beta chains below was sequenced from the same sample in a study of T cell repertoires in cytomegalovirus infection. In TCRdb, the reads were re-called with MiXCR into one record per CDR3 protein. The table has some 270,000 distinct CDR3 sequences, approximately 15% seen once. The sequencing input was CD8+ T cells from PBMCs. The receptors shown here come from a human donor in good health (CMV status not recorded). Some clones in this sample may be carry-over from other donors' samples.

This clonotype was recorded at least ten times. The rearrangement uses TRBV12-3 or TRBV12-4 and TRBJ2-1, with D hard to call. Trimming cost V 5 bases and J 0 bases, with 11 bases left between them. The CDR3 is 15 amino acids. The CDR3, as DNA: TGTGCCAGCAGTCGGGTCGTCGGCTCCTACAATGAGCAGTTCTTC. Its protein is CASSRVVGSYNEQFF.

The genes are TRBV4-3 and TRBJ1-6, with a tentative D call TRBD1 (6 bases). Germline lookup yields CDR1 LGHNA and CDR2 YSLEER. The CDR3 covers 14 residues. V lost 0 bases to trimming and J lost 7 bases, with 7 bases between them. The CDR3 sequence is CASSQETGNSPLHF. The CDR3 DNA is TGCGCCAGCAGCCAAGAGACAGGAAATTCACCCCTCCACTTT.

Turning to this clonotype: Since a much larger clone is just one base distant, this may be a read error. The conserved closing phenylalanine or tryptophan is absent in this CDR3, likely reflecting a read error. The genes are TRBV6-1 and TRBJ2-7; either TRBD1 or TRBD2 may fit D (5 bases each). This CDR3 region has 14 residues. The V end was cut by 2 bases, the J end by 5 bases, with 13 bases between. Looked up from germline, CDR1 is MNHNS and CDR2 is SASEGT. The CDR3 protein is CASSEWQGVDEQYL. DNA for the CDR3: TGTGCCAGCAGTGAATGGCAGGGAGTAGACGAGCAGTACCTC.

This clonotype was detected ten times or more. J is TRBJ1-3 and V is TRBV7-2; tentatively, D is TRBD1 (6 bases). The CDR3 is 19 residues long. CDR1 and CDR2 (germline): SGHTA, FQGNSA. Trimming cost V 4 bases and J 2 bases, with 24 bases left between them. CDR3: CASSSRTADVPAAGNTIYF. CDR3 in DNA: TGTGCCAGCAGCTCCCGGACAGCCGACGTCCCCGCAGCTGGAAACACCATATATTTT.

The sample holds a few counts of this clonotype. The J gene is TRBJ1-2, the V gene TRBV12-3 or TRBV12-4; TRBD1 matches at 7 bases. The CDR3 runs 14 residues. The ends lost 6 bases at V and 3 bases at J; junction bases unmatched: 7. CDR3 sequence: CASSRPGTDYGYTF. The CDR3 DNA is TGTGCCAGCAGCCGGCCCGGGACAGACTATGGCTACACCTTC.

CDR3 sequence: CASSQDGTGNYNEQFF. The CDR3 coding sequence is TGCGCCAGCAGCCAAGATGGCACAGGGAACTACAATGAGCAGTTCTTC. The chain employs TRBV4-3 and TRBJ2-1; maybe TRBD1 (6 bases). Germline V gene data show CDR1 as LGHNA and CDR2 as YSLEER. This CDR3 has 16 amino acids. V lost 0 bases, J lost 3 bases, and 12 bases lay in between.

This clonotype has ten or more counts. The rearrangement uses TRBV7-8 and TRBJ1-1, with D unresolved. Germline V lookup: CDR1 SGHVS, CDR2 FQNEAQ. The CDR3 spans 13 residues. The V end was cut by 6 bases, the J end by 3 bases, with 11 bases between. CDR3: CASRGGMDTEAFF. CDR3 nucleotide sequence: TGTGCCAGCAGAGGCGGGATGGACACTGAAGCTTTCTTT.

This clonotype was seen repeatedly, ten times or more. The J gene is TRBJ1-1, the V gene TRBV7-2; TRBD1 is a possible D gene (5 bases). V gave up 7 bases and J gave up 1 base, with 19 bases separating them. There are 16 residues in the CDR3. Germline V gene lookup returns CDR1 SGHTA and CDR2 FQGNSA. The CDR3 loop reads CASILVKDGQNTEAFF. The CDR3 nucleotides read TGTGCCAGCATCCTCGTCAAGGACGGACAGAACACTGAAGCTTTCTTT.

The V and J genes are TRBV25-1 and TRBJ1-1, with a possible D match to TRBD1 (5 bases). Germline CDR1 reads MGHDK; CDR2 reads SYGVNS. There are 13 residues in the CDR3. The V and J ends lost 6 bases and 0 bases respectively, with 8 bases between them. In DNA form, the CDR3 reads TGTGCCAGCAGCCGGGGCCTGAACACTGAAGCTTTCTTT. It specifies CASSRGLNTEAFF.

Many counts were recorded for this clonotype. The chain combines TRBV27 with TRBJ2-1, with 8 nucleotides matching TRBD2. CDR1 is MNHEY and CDR2 is SMNVEV in the germline V gene (reference sequence). The CDR3 has 14 amino acids. V gave up 7 bases and J gave up 5 bases; unmatched junction bases: 7. In DNA, the CDR3 is TGTGCCAGCATAAAAGCGGGGGCCCACAATGAGCAGTTCTTC. It yields the protein CASIKAGAHNEQFF.